These 12 T cell receptor beta chains were all obtained from the same sample, sequenced in a study of T cell changes during pregnancy in multiple sclerosis. Produced via immunoSEQ multiplex PCR; TCRdb's table is partial and in-frame only. Here the sample spans around 48,000 clones, about 88% being singletons. Sequences were derived from CD4+ T cells from peripheral blood mononuclear cells, sampled in the second trimester of pregnancy. The source of these receptors is a female donor with multiple sclerosis, enrolled in a pregnancy study.

The chain uses TRBV29-1 and TRBJ2-3; D might be TRBD1 (6 bases). Per the germline V gene, CDR1 is SQVTM and CDR2 is ANQGSEA. V lost 6 bases, J lost 1 base, and 11 bases lay in between. The CDR3 length is 13 residues. This CDR3 reads CSVPRTGTDTQYF. CDR3 coding DNA: TGCAGCGTCCCGAGGACAGGCACAGATACGCAGTATTTT.

The chain has TRBV7-7 and TRBJ2-6, with D possibly TRBD1 on 7 matching bases. Between the trimmed V and J ends, which lost 5 bases and 2 bases, there was a span of 10 bases. The V gene's germline CDR1 is SSHAT and CDR2 FNYEAQ (reference sequence). The CDR3 runs 15 residues. CDR3 amino acids: CASSGGTAGANVLTF. CDR3 coding DNA: TGTGCCAGCAGCGGGGGGACAGCTGGGGCCAACGTCCTGACTTTC.

The rearrangement joins TRBV7-2 to TRBJ2-7; 7 bases are a match to TRBD2. The CDR3 runs to 15 residues. The V segment lost 1 base and the J segment 2 bases; nucleotides outside the gene matches: 5. The germline CDR1 and CDR2 sequences are SGHTA and FQGNSA. In DNA form, the CDR3 reads TGTGCCAGCAGCTTAGGCGGGACTATAACCTACGAGCAGTACTTC. The encoded protein is CASSLGGTITYEQYF.

CDR3 loop: CASSPPDTGRGQFF. The CDR3 DNA is TGTGCCAGCTCACCACCCGATACTGGCAGGGGGCAGTTCTTC. The rearrangement links TRBV18 to TRBJ2-1; D is perhaps TRBD1 (6 bases). V shed 0 bases and J shed 12 bases, with 15 bases lying between them. The CDR3 has 14 amino acids. Germline CDR1 is KGHSH and CDR2 is LQKENI.

CDR3 in amino acids: CASSLSRDYEQYF. CDR3 sequence (DNA): TGTGCCAGCTCACTTTCCCGGGACTACGAGCAGTACTTC. J is TRBJ2-7 and V is TRBV18; D perhaps matches TRBD2 (5 bases). This CDR3 has 13 amino acids. Germline loops: CDR1 KGHSH, CDR2 LQKENI. The ends were cut back, 4 bases at V and 3 bases at J, with 10 bases in the middle.

The chain joins TRBV18 to TRBJ2-1; 10 nucleotides agree with TRBD2. After removal of 1 base from V and 3 bases from J, the junction contained 3 bases not matched to a gene. Germline CDR1 KGHSH, CDR2 LQKENI. The CDR3 runs 16 residues. CDR3 residues: CASSPRPSGSYNEQFF. DNA for the CDR3: TGTGCCAGCTCACCACGGCCTAGCGGGAGCTACAATGAGCAGTTCTTC.

The chain links TRBV10-1 to TRBJ2-7, with a possible D match to TRBD2 (5 bases). Germline-derived CDR1 and CDR2 are WNHNN and SYGVQD (reference sequence). This CDR3 contains 16 residues. The ends were cut back, 0 bases at V and 0 bases at J, with 12 bases in the middle. The CDR3 DNA reads as TGCGCCAGCAGTGAGTCTGGGAGCCCAAGCTCCTACGAGCAGTACTTC. Translated: CASSESGSPSSYEQYF.

This chain uses TRBV28 with TRBJ2-3, with D possibly TRBD1 on 5 matching bases. In germline, CDR1 is MDHEN, CDR2 SYDVKM. Trimming left V 4 bases short and J 3 bases short, with 5 bases between. CDR3 size: 12 residues. CDR3 sequence (DNA): TGTGCCAGCAGTTCAGGGACAGATACGCAGTATTTT. This codes for CASSSGTDTQYF.

The sample holds a few counts of this clone. The chain joins TRBV25-1 to TRBJ1-2; tentative D call: TRBD1 (6 bases). The V end lost 8 bases, the J end lost 4 bases, and 11 bases lay between the germline ends. This CDR3 is 12 amino acids long. Per the germline V gene, CDR1 is MGHDK and CDR2 is SYGVNS. Written as DNA, the CDR3 is TGTGCCAGCCGGGACACGCGCTATGGCTACACCTTC. It codes for CASRDTRYGYTF.

The chain couples TRBV5-8 to TRBJ2-7, with TRBD1 as a possible D gene (5 bases). Germline assignment: CDR1 SGHTS and CDR2 YDEGEE. Trimming removed 4 bases at V and 0 bases at J, with 11 bases between. The CDR3 totals 14 residues. The CDR3 bases are TGTGCCAGCAGCCCCTACAGGAGCTCCTACGAGCAGTACTTC. As protein: CASSPYRSSYEQYF.

The rearrangement uses TRBV5-1 and TRBJ1-2; 9 bases are shared with TRBD1. The ends lost 4 bases at V and 8 bases at J; junction bases unmatched: 9. The CDR3 has 14 residues. Germline values: CDR1 SGHRS, CDR2 YFSETQ. The CDR3 protein is CASSALQGARGYTF. DNA for the CDR3: TGCGCCAGCAGCGCCCTACAGGGGGCGCGGGGCTACACCTTC.

The gene calls are TRBV13 and TRBJ1-2; a possible D gene is TRBD1 (6 bases). The CDR3 totals 15 residues. From germline, CDR1 is PRHDT and CDR2 FYEKMQ (reference sequence). V was shortened by 1 base and J by 4 bases, with 13 bases between the two germline ends. The CDR3 DNA sequence: TGTGCCAGCAGCTTAGACACAGGGCCTATCTATGGCTACACCTTC. Translated: CASSLDTGPIYGYTF. Full variable domain (rest looked up from reference TRBV13 and TRBJ1-2): AAGVIQSPRHLIKEKRETATLKCYPIPRHDTVYWYQQGPGQDPQFLISFYEKMQSDKGSIPDRFSAQQFSDYHSELNMSSLELGDSALYFCASSLDTGPIYGYTFGSGTRLTVV.